This T cell receptor beta chain was identified in a study of CD8 T cells in ankylosing spondylitis. As for this clonotype: What it binds is unknown.

V was shortened by 3 bases and J by 9 bases, with 18 bases between the two germline ends. CDR3 length: 14 residues. Per germline, CDR1 DFQATT and CDR2 SNEGSKA (reference sequence). Study results and limitations: Reportedly, matched ankylosing spondylitis synovial fluid was significantly enriched for disease-linked clones.

TCRdb recomputed calls from the 5' RACE reads with MiXCR, one row per CDR3 protein. Of approximately 100,000 distinct CDR3 sequences in the sample, 24% were seen once. The sequenced material came from synovial fluid, either unsorted or a sorted T cell fraction (not recorded which). The genes are TRBV20-1 and TRBJ2-1, with D unclear. This TCR came from a male donor with ankylosing spondylitis. CDR3 DNA: TGCAGTGCTAGCCCTTTTGGGTGGGGTAGTGAGCAGTTCTTC. As protein: CSASPFGWGSEQFF.